These 24 T cell receptor beta chains were sequenced from one sample in a study of regulatory T cells in long-lasting Graves disease (dated by TCRdb to about 2021). Libraries came from multiplex PCR. TCRdb names Illumina HiSeq 4000 as the instrument used. iRepertoire HTBI primers and Arm-PCR amplification of CDR3 regions were used to construct TCR beta libraries. TCRdb trimmed public reads at Q25 via fastp, called clones via MiXCR and kept in-frame beta chains. Rows with a matching CDR3 protein are joined into one entry that keeps the most common DNA and genes. This sample holds about 300,000 distinct CDR3 sequences; 22% were observed only once. Together, the top ten hold more than 55% of the sample. Interpreted using the paper, the time point label stands for: persistent/refractory GD, antithyroid drugs over 5 years with positive TRAb. For both TCR sequencing and RNA sequencing, RNA was extracted from PBMCs using TRIzol.

This material consisted of peripheral blood mononuclear cells (PBMCs), taken when the disease was refractory, from a patient treated with antithyroid drugs. Receptors originate from a female donor with Graves disease.

This clonotype was found a few times. V and J are TRBV9 and TRBJ2-5; no definite D call. The CDR3 runs 15 residues. V was trimmed by 0 bases and J by 2 bases, leaving 11 bases between them. Germline assignment: CDR1 SGDLS and CDR2 YYNGEE. The CDR3 bases are TGTGCCAGCAGCGTAGTGGCAGGCCTACAAGAGACCCAGTACTTC. Protein: CASSVVAGLQETQYF.

This chain uses TRBV6-2 or TRBV6-3 with TRBJ2-2; a weak D match, TRBD2 (5 bases). The germline V gene has CDR1 MNHEY and CDR2 SVGEGT. V lost 2 bases and J 0 bases, leaving 13 bases between the germline ends. The CDR3 is 17 amino acids. CDR3 protein: CASSYLYTGANTGELFF. The CDR3 coding sequence is TGTGCCAGCAGTTACCTATATACCGGGGCGAACACCGGGGAGCTGTTTTTT.

CDR3 nucleotide sequence: TGCAGTGCTGGAACCGAAGGTCGGGAGACCCAGTACTTC. Residues: CSAGTEGRETQYF. V and J are TRBV20-1 and TRBJ2-5; D remains ambiguous. Germline V gene data show CDR1 as DFQATT and CDR2 as SNEGSKA (reference sequence). There are 13 residues in the CDR3. Between the trimmed V and J ends, which lost 5 bases and 5 bases, there was a span of 15 bases.

This clonotype has more than one count but fewer than ten. The chain recombines TRBV28 with TRBJ2-7, with D possibly TRBD2 on 5 matching bases. V was trimmed by 5 bases and J by 0 bases, leaving 11 bases between them. CDR1 is MDHEN, CDR2 SYDVKM, per germline. The CDR3 is made up of 14 amino acids. The CDR3 protein is CASSEDYNSYEQYF. In nucleotides, the CDR3 is TGTGCCAGCAGTGAAGACTACAACTCCTACGAGCAGTACTTC.

This clonotype was observed many times. The chain employs TRBV6-1 and TRBJ2-7; unclear D gene. The CDR3 extends over 14 amino acids. Germline V gives CDR1 MNHNS, CDR2 SASEGT. Between the trimmed V and J ends, which lost 4 bases and 3 bases, there was a span of 13 bases. The CDR3 nucleotides are TGTGCCAGCAGTGCTGACACAACCTACTACGAGCAGTACTTC. Residues: CASSADTTYYEQYF.

There are a few counts of this clonotype. The rearrangement links TRBV20-1 to TRBJ2-7; D is possibly TRBD2 (6 bases). Germline CDR1 is DFQATT and CDR2 is SNEGSKA (reference sequence). The V end was cut by 0 bases, the J end by 3 bases, with 15 bases between. This CDR3 contains 15 residues. The CDR3 is CSARDRGRPHYEQYF. The CDR3 coding sequence is TGCAGTGCTAGAGATCGAGGGAGGCCGCACTACGAGCAGTACTTC.

CDR3 loop: CASSLYGQVDYEQYF. The CDR3 coding sequence is TGTGCCAGCAGTTTATATGGACAGGTAGACTACGAGCAGTACTTC. The chain carries TRBV27 and TRBJ2-7, with 7 nucleotides matching TRBD1. J gave up 3 bases and V 1 base, and 6 bases lay outside the gene matches. The CDR3 runs to 15 residues. CDR1 is MNHEY and CDR2 is SMNVEV in the germline V gene (reference sequence).

This sequence joins TRBV6-5 and TRBJ2-2, with D possibly being TRBD1 or TRBD2 (6 bases each). The length of the CDR3 is 16 residues. Germline-derived CDR1 and CDR2 are MNHEY and SVGAGI. Between the trimmed V and J ends, which lost 2 bases and 6 bases, there was a span of 16 bases. The CDR3: CASSYGGRLRAGELFF. The DNA of the CDR3 is TGTGCCAGCAGTTACGGGGGGCGCCTCCGCGCCGGGGAGCTGTTTTTT.

Ten or more counts support this clonotype. J is TRBJ2-5 and V is TRBV30; D might be TRBD1 (6 bases). The V end was cut by 5 bases, the J end by 3 bases, with 19 bases between. Germline V gives CDR1 GTSNPN, CDR2 SVGIG (reference sequence). The CDR3 is made up of 15 amino acids. The CDR3 sequence is CAWGPGTRGEETQYF. The CDR3 DNA sequence: TGTGCCTGGGGTCCCGGGACAAGAGGGGAAGAGACCCAGTACTTC.

The table lists this clonotype with many counts. V gene TRBV18 combines with J gene TRBJ2-1; D unclear. V was pared by 2 bases and J by 8 bases, with 7 bases between. The CDR3 length is 12 residues. Germline CDR1 reads KGHSH; CDR2 reads LQKENI. DNA for the CDR3: TGTGCCAGCTCACCAAGCAGTGATGAGCAGTTCTTC. This encodes CASSPSSDEQFF.

This clonotype was observed many times. The chain employs TRBV12-3 or TRBV12-4 and TRBJ1-5; tentatively, D is TRBD1 (5 bases). The ends were cut back, 3 bases at V and 2 bases at J, with 11 bases in the middle. CDR3 length equals 15 residues. Here the CDR3 DNA reads TGTGCCAGCAGTTTTAGGGACGGACGCAATCAGCCCCAGCATTTT. Its translation is CASSFRDGRNQPQHF.

The rearrangement uses TRBV5-1 and TRBJ2-7; 9 positions match TRBD1. This CDR3 has 16 residues. CDR1 and CDR2 (germline): SGHRS, YFSETQ. V was clipped by 4 bases and J by 2 bases; unmatched bases: 10. The CDR3 loop reads CASSPTQGTGTYEQYF. The CDR3 DNA reads TGCGCCAGCAGCCCAACTCAGGGGACAGGGACCTACGAGCAGTACTTC.

The table lists this clonotype with a few counts. The V gene is TRBV29-1, the J gene TRBJ1-2; perhaps TRBD1 as D (5 bases). Germline-derived CDR1 and CDR2 are SQVTM and ANQGSEA. The V end lost 2 bases, the J end lost 4 bases, and 8 bases lay between the germline ends. CDR3 length: 12 residues. The CDR3 nucleotides read TGCAGCGTTGAAATCGGGGGCTATGGCTACACCTTC. Protein product: CSVEIGGYGYTF. Drawing the rest from reference TRBV29-1 and TRBJ1-2, the complete variable domain is SAVISQKPSRDICQRGTSLTIQCQVDSQVTMMFWYRQQPGQSLTLIATANQGSEATYESGFVIDKFPISRPNLTFSTLTVSNMSPEDSSIYLCSVEIGGYGYTFGSGTRLTVV.

This clonotype has just a few counts. The chain employs TRBV3-1 and TRBJ1-1; D is unresolved. Germline CDR1 LGHDT, CDR2 YNNKEL (reference sequence). CDR3 size: 14 residues. V was clipped by 1 base and J by 10 bases, with 16 bases between them. The CDR3 loop reads CASSQGVVSRAAFF. Here the CDR3 DNA reads TGTGCCAGCAGCCAAGGGGTTGTGTCTAGGGCAGCTTTCTTT.

Many counts were recorded for this clonotype. The chain carries TRBV29-1 and TRBJ1-1; 7 bases map to TRBD1. V lost 5 bases, J lost 4 bases, and 10 bases stayed unmatched. Germline V gene data show CDR1 as SQVTM and CDR2 as ANQGSEA. CDR3 length: 14 amino acids. The CDR3 DNA sequence: TGCAGCGTTCGAGACAGGGCTGAAGGCACTGAAGCTTTCTTT. It codes for CSVRDRAEGTEAFF. Based on the CDR3 plus reference TRBV29-1 and TRBJ1-1, the full variable domain is SAVISQKPSRDICQRGTSLTIQCQVDSQVTMMFWYRQQPGQSLTLIATANQGSEATYESGFVIDKFPISRPNLTFSTLTVSNMSPEDSSIYLCSVRDRAEGTEAFFGQGTRLTVV.

The rearrangement uses TRBV5-4 and TRBJ1-4; 10 nucleotides agree with TRBD1. V shed 4 bases, J shed 8 bases, and the junction held 8 bases outside the gene matches. The CDR3 sequence is 15 residues long. Germline V gene data show CDR1 as SGHNT and CDR2 as YYREEE (reference sequence). The CDR3 DNA reads TGTGCCAGCAGCAGCGGACAGGGGGAAGTGGAAAAACTGTTTTTT. Translating it yields CASSSGQGEVEKLFF.

On this clonotype itself: A much larger clonotype is one base distant, so this may be a read error. The rearrangement uses TRBV11-3 and TRBJ2-5; the match to TRBD2 covers 8 bases. The CDR3 is 12 amino acids. Germline lookup yields CDR1 SGHNT and CDR2 YENEEA. CDR3 sequence (DNA): TGTGCCAGCAGTAGCGGGAAAGAGACCCGGTACTTC. It specifies CASSSGKETRYF.

The table lists this clonotype with many counts. The V gene is TRBV27, the J gene TRBJ1-1, with a weak D call TRBD1 (5 bases). Germline loops: CDR1 MNHEY, CDR2 SMNVEV (reference sequence). The CDR3 extends over 16 amino acids. The V gene lost 0 bases and the J gene lost 1 base, with 12 bases spanning the gap. CDR3 amino acids: CASSLSRGFKNTEAFF. The CDR3 nucleotides are TGTGCCAGCAGTTTATCGCGGGGCTTTAAGAACACTGAAGCTTTCTTT.

In this sample, this clonotype turned up a few times. This rearrangement joins TRBV5-6 to TRBJ2-7; perhaps D is TRBD1 or TRBD2 (5 bases each). This CDR3 has 15 amino acids. Germline V CDR1 and CDR2: SGHDT, YYEEEE. The V and J ends lost 1 base and 0 bases respectively, with 11 bases between them. Here the CDR3 DNA reads TGTGCCAGCAGCTTGTGGGGACCTCTCTCCTACGAGCAGTACTTC. Its protein is CASSLWGPLSYEQYF.

The rearrangement uses TRBV4-3 and TRBJ2-7, with unresolved D. Germline CDR1 and CDR2: LGHNA and YSLEER. V lost 2 bases and J 1 base, leaving 9 bases between the germline ends. The CDR3 covers 14 residues. The CDR3 region has the DNA TGCGCCAGCAGCCAACACATTGGGTCCTACGAGCAGTACTTC. Protein: CASSQHIGSYEQYF.

This clonotype was found many times. The chain links TRBV7-2 to TRBJ1-2, with D maybe TRBD1 (6 bases). This CDR3 comprises 13 residues. From germline, CDR1 is SGHTA and CDR2 FQGNSA. V was cut by 5 bases and J by 5 bases, with 12 bases left in between. The CDR3 here is CASSTGPRYGYTF. CDR3 in DNA: TGTGCCAGCAGCACAGGGCCGCGGTATGGCTACACCTTC.

Many counts were recorded for this clonotype. The chain has TRBV7-8 and TRBJ1-5; tentatively, D is TRBD1 (5 bases). Trimming took off 1 base at V and 4 bases at J, with 11 bases between the two ends. The germline V gene encodes CDR1 SGHVS and CDR2 FQNEAQ. The CDR3 is 15 amino acids. This CDR3 reads CASSLGTAGNQPQHF. The DNA for the CDR3 is TGTGCCAGCAGCTTAGGTACGGCAGGGAATCAGCCCCAGCATTTT. Complete variable domain (other parts from reference TRBV7-8 and TRBJ1-5): GAGVSQSPRYKVAKRGQDVALRCDPISGHVSLFWYQQALGQGPEFLTYFQNEAQLDKSGLPSDRFFAERPEGSVSTLKIQRTQQEDSAVYLCASSLGTAGNQPQHFGDGTRLSIL.

This clonotype was seen a few times. V gene TRBV27 combines with J gene TRBJ2-2; 7 nucleotides line up with TRBD2. CDR3 length: 15 amino acids. The germline V gene has CDR1 MNHEY and CDR2 SMNVEV (reference sequence). The ends lost 3 bases at V and 1 base at J; junction bases unmatched: 2. The CDR3 nucleotides read TGTGCCAGCAGTTTTGGCGGGAGGAACACCGGGGAGCTGTTTTTT. Translated: CASSFGGRNTGELFF.

Comments on this clonotype: The junction shows a germline mismatch at one end, possibly a read error. The rearrangement links TRBV20-1 to TRBJ2-7; a weak D match, TRBD1 (6 bases). Germline CDR1 DFQATT, CDR2 SNEGSKA (reference sequence). The CDR3 contains 13 residues. CDR3 region: CSAEKTGSYGQYF. CDR3 sequence (DNA): TGCAGTGCTGAAAAGACAGGCTCCTACGGGCAGTACTTC.